The next 28 T cell receptor beta chains were all read from a single sample in a study of blood T cell repertoires in COVID-19. Measured with immunoSEQ multiplex PCR; TCRdb has only the in-frame clones, and not every one. The repertoire holds roughly 350,000 clones, with 85% as singletons. The sample taken for sequencing was peripheral blood. The receptors originated from a woman younger than 35 with acute or convalescent COVID-19.

The V and J genes are TRBV5-1 and TRBJ2-5; 12 bases line up with TRBD1. The CDR3 spans 15 residues. With 5 bases clipped from V and 4 bases from J, the junction kept 6 bases outside the gene matches. From germline, CDR1 is SGHRS and CDR2 YFSETQ. CDR3 sequence reads: CASRLGDRGRETQYF. The DNA of the CDR3 is TGCGCCAGCAGACTGGGGGACAGGGGGCGAGAGACCCAGTACTTC.

The rearrangement uses TRBV7-2 and TRBJ2-1; 10 bases align to TRBD2. The germline CDR1 and CDR2 sequences are SGHTA and FQGNSA. Trimming at V came to 7 bases and at J to 1 base, leaving 7 bases not matched to a gene. This CDR3 has 16 residues. CDR3 sequence (DNA): TGTGCCAGCATAGGGAGCGGGGGGGCGTCCTACAATGAGCAGTTCTTC. Translated: CASIGSGGASYNEQFF.

This chain uses TRBV5-1 with TRBJ2-7; 10 bases are a match to TRBD2. V lost 4 bases, J lost 3 bases, and 7 bases stayed unmatched. The CDR3 contains 15 residues. Germline lookup yields CDR1 SGHRS and CDR2 YFSETQ. CDR3 bases: TGCGCCAGCAGCCCCGGACTAGCGGATATCTACGAGCAGTACTTC. It encodes CASSPGLADIYEQYF.

The V call is TRBV9, the J call TRBJ1-1, with 11 bases lining up with TRBD1. The ends lost 0 bases at V and 4 bases at J; junction bases unmatched: 5. The CDR3 has 16 residues. Per germline, CDR1 SGDLS and CDR2 YYNGEE. The DNA of the CDR3 is TGTGCCAGCAGCGTAGTAGGACAGGGGGCTATCACTGAAGCTTTCTTT. Amino acids: CASSVVGQGAITEAFF. Combining the CDR3 with reference TRBV9 and TRBJ1-1 gives the whole variable domain DSGVTQTPKHLITATGQRVTLRCSPRSGDLSVYWYQQSLDQGLQFLIQYYNGEERAKGNILERFSAQQFPDLHSELNLSSLELGDSALYFCASSVVGQGAITEAFFGQGTRLTVV.

The chain uses TRBV10-2 and TRBJ1-1, with D unclear. The ends were cut back, 7 bases at V and 2 bases at J, with 8 bases in the middle. Germline CDR1 reads WSHSY; CDR2 reads SAAADI. The CDR3 contains 12 residues. The CDR3 spells CASTPGNTEAFF. The CDR3, as DNA: TGCGCCAGCACGCCGGGAAACACTGAAGCTTTCTTT.

This chain joins TRBV5-1 and TRBJ1-3; 8 bases map to TRBD1. Trimming removed 0 bases from V and 5 bases from J; junction bases left unmatched: 1. CDR3 length: 14 residues. The germline gives CDR1 SGHRS, CDR2 YFSETQ. CDR3 bases: TGCGCCAGCAGCTTGGGGACAGGGAGAAACACCATATATTTT. This gives the protein CASSLGTGRNTIYF.

This rearrangement joins TRBV19 to TRBJ1-5; 8 bases fit TRBD1. The germline V gene has CDR1 LNHDA and CDR2 SQIVND (reference sequence). Trimming cost V 0 bases and J 7 bases; bases outside gene matches: 5. This CDR3 region has 15 residues. As DNA, the CDR3 is TGTGCCAGTAGTATAGAACCAGGGGGCCGACAGCCCCAGCATTTT. Translated: CASSIEPGGRQPQHF.

The rearrangement joins TRBV5-6 to TRBJ1-3, with D possibly being TRBD1 (6 bases). V lost 3 bases to trimming and J lost 0 bases, with 10 bases between them. Germline V gene sequence: CDR1 SGHDT, CDR2 YYEEEE. The CDR3 is made up of 15 amino acids. The CDR3 nucleotides are TGTGCCAGCAGCTGGGACAAGAACTCTGGAAACACCATATATTTT. Its translation: CASSWDKNSGNTIYF.

This clone was detected a few times. This chain uses TRBV2 with TRBJ2-1; D not resolved. There are 15 residues in the CDR3. In germline, CDR1 is SNHLY, CDR2 FYNNEI. The ends were cut back, 7 bases at V and 4 bases at J, with 17 bases in the middle. This CDR3 reads CASTLTQAGYNEQFF. The DNA of the CDR3 is TGTGCCAGCACCCTAACCCAGGCAGGATACAATGAGCAGTTCTTC.

The chain couples TRBV27 to TRBJ2-3; TRBD2 aligns across 7 bases. The CDR3 sequence is 16 residues long. V was clipped by 4 bases and J by 4 bases; unmatched bases: 11. Germline V CDR1 and CDR2: MNHEY, SMNVEV (reference sequence). The DNA for the CDR3 is TGTGCCAGCAGTTCGAATCGGGAGGTCTGGGCAGATACGCAGTATTTT. This encodes CASSSNREVWADTQYF.

The chain employs TRBV9 and TRBJ2-1; TRBD2 aligns across 11 bases. This CDR3 has 18 residues. The V gene's germline CDR1 is SGDLS and CDR2 YYNGEE. V lost 0 bases, J lost 1 base, and 6 bases stayed unmatched. CDR3 in DNA: TGTGCCAGCAGCGTAGTTGATAGCGGGAGGGGGTCCTACAATGAGCAGTTCTTC. It translates to CASSVVDSGRGSYNEQFF.

V gene TRBV28 combines with J gene TRBJ2-7, with TRBD1 matching 9 bases. With V trimmed by 5 bases and J by 5 bases, 13 bases remained unmatched. Germline CDR1 reads MDHEN; CDR2 reads SYDVKM. The CDR3 loop spans 16 amino acids. CDR3 region: CASSRWTGTGFHEQYF. CDR3 DNA: TGTGCCAGCAGTCGATGGACCGGGACAGGGTTCCACGAGCAGTACTTC.

V is TRBV9 and J is TRBJ1-1; 7 positions agree with TRBD1. The V gene's germline CDR1 is SGDLS and CDR2 YYNGEE. The CDR3 sequence is 17 residues long. V lost 3 bases to trimming and J lost 0 bases; unmatched junction nucleotides: 11. As DNA, the CDR3 is TGTGCCAGCAGCGGGAGTGTCAGGGGGGCAATGAACACTGAAGCTTTCTTT. Translation: CASSGSVRGAMNTEAFF.

The chain couples TRBV6-4 to TRBJ2-3; D unresolved. This CDR3 is built from 13 residues. V was trimmed by 2 bases and J by 11 bases, leaving 14 bases between them. From germline, CDR1 is MRHNA and CDR2 SNTAGT. The chain's CDR3 is CASSDRSGVGQYF. Here the CDR3 DNA reads TGTGCCAGCAGTGACCGGAGTGGCGTGGGGCAGTATTTT.

The chain uses TRBV5-5 and TRBJ1-2, with TRBD1 matching 11 bases. Germline V lookup: CDR1 SGHKS, CDR2 YYEKEE (reference sequence). The CDR3 has 15 amino acids. Unmatched junction bases numbered 4, after V lost 4 bases and J lost 2 bases. The chain's CDR3 is CASSAGQGANYGYTF. For the CDR3, the DNA is TGTGCCAGCAGCGCCGGACAGGGGGCGAACTATGGCTACACCTTC.

The genes are TRBV15 and TRBJ2-5; TRBD2 matches at 13 bases. This CDR3 is 16 amino acids long. The germline V gene encodes CDR1 LNHNV and CDR2 YYDKDF (reference sequence). The V and J ends lost 4 bases and 4 bases, in that order; junction bases with no gene match: 6. For the CDR3, the DNA is TGTGCCACCAGCACCGGACTAGCGGGAGTTGGAGAGACCCAGTACTTC. This translates into CATSTGLAGVGETQYF. The variable domain in full, with the rest retrieved from reference TRBV15 and TRBJ2-5, is DAMVIQNPRYQVTQFGKPVTLSCSQTLNHNVMYWYQQKSSQAPKLLFHYYDKDFNNEADTPDNFQSRRPNTSFCFLDIRSPGLGDTAMYLCATSTGLAGVGETQYFGPGTRLLVL.

This chain uses TRBV30 with TRBJ2-7; a weak D match, TRBD2 (5 bases). The CDR3 is 14 residues long. Germline CDR1 is GTSNPN and CDR2 is SVGIG (reference sequence). V lost 0 bases to trimming and J lost 2 bases, with 11 bases between them. CDR3 coding DNA: TGTGCCTGGAGTGTAGGAGGAAAGGCCTACGAGCAGTACTTC. Amino acid sequence: CAWSVGGKAYEQYF.

With respect to this clone: The sample holds other DNA sequences that translate to the same CDR3. The chain is built from TRBV19 and TRBJ1-5; D call uncertain. Germline-derived CDR1 and CDR2 are LNHDA and SQIVND (reference sequence). The V gene lost 5 bases and the J gene lost 4 bases, with 9 bases spanning the gap. The length of the CDR3 is 13 residues. The CDR3 coding sequence is TGTGCCAGTAGTCCCGGGTCGAATCAGCCCCAGCATTTT. Translated: CASSPGSNQPQHF.

The chain's CDR3 is CASSPGPFQVYEQYF. DNA of the CDR3: TGTGCCAGCAGTCCAGGTCCCTTCCAGGTTTACGAGCAGTACTTC. V is TRBV7-2 and J is TRBJ2-7; D gene uncertain. There are 15 residues in the CDR3. Trimming took 6 bases from V and 4 from J, leaving 19 bases between them. Germline CDR1 and CDR2: SGHTA and FQGNSA.

This chain joins TRBV4-1 and TRBJ1-5, with a tentative D call TRBD1 (5 bases). The CDR3 spans 14 residues. V lost 3 bases, J lost 7 bases, and 13 bases lay in between. The V gene's germline CDR1 is MGHRA and CDR2 YSYEKL. The DNA of the CDR3 is TGCGCCAGCAGCCACGGGGGGGAGGACCAGCCCCAGCATTTT. Amino acids: CASSHGGEDQPQHF.

The rearrangement uses TRBV14 and TRBJ1-1; 8 bases map to TRBD1. Unmatched junction bases numbered 5, after V lost 0 bases and J lost 5 bases. Per germline, CDR1 SGHDN and CDR2 FVKESK. CDR3 length equals 15 residues. This chain's CDR3 is CASSQEYRGNTEAFF. In nucleotides, the CDR3 is TGTGCCAGCAGCCAAGAGTACAGGGGGAATACTGAAGCTTTCTTT.

This clone has more than one count but fewer than ten. This rearrangement joins TRBV24-1 to TRBJ2-5, with 12 nucleotides matching TRBD2. This CDR3 comprises 16 residues. V dropped 6 bases and J dropped 5; count of bases not matched to a gene: 9. CDR1 and CDR2 from the germline V gene are KGHDR and SFDVKD. This chain's CDR3 is CATSLPGLAGEETQYF. DNA of the CDR3: TGTGCCACCAGTTTACCGGGACTAGCGGGTGAGGAGACCCAGTACTTC.

The chain has TRBV28 and TRBJ2-5, with D tentatively TRBD1 (5 bases). Germline V gene data show CDR1 as MDHEN and CDR2 as SYDVKM. V gave up 3 bases and J gave up 4 bases, with 15 bases separating them. The CDR3 is 15 amino acids. The DNA of the CDR3 is TGTGCCAGCAGTTTTTGGCAGGGCGGAGTAGAGACCCAGTACTTC. Its translation: CASSFWQGGVETQYF.

This chain links TRBV5-6 with TRBJ1-3; 9 bases align to TRBD1. The CDR3 is made up of 15 amino acids. CDR1 is SGHDT, CDR2 YYEEEE, per germline. Unmatched junction bases numbered 6, after V lost 4 bases and J lost 4 bases. The CDR3 sequence: CASSLQGAQGNTIYF. In DNA, the CDR3 is TGTGCCAGCAGCCTACAGGGGGCGCAAGGAAACACCATATATTTT.

The V call is TRBV2, the J call TRBJ2-7, with D tentatively TRBD2 (6 bases). Germline CDR1 is SNHLY and CDR2 is FYNNEI. The CDR3 has 14 amino acids. V was shortened by 6 bases and J by 1 base, with 13 bases between the two germline ends. CDR3 loop: CASSPVGLSYEQYF. CDR3 nucleotide sequence: TGTGCCAGCAGCCCAGTAGGACTATCCTACGAGCAGTACTTC.

The CDR3 region has the DNA TGTGCCAGCAGTGATATGGACTGGTCCTACAATGAGCAGTTCTTC. Amino acids: CASSDMDWSYNEQFF. This chain joins TRBV2 and TRBJ2-1; D possibly corresponds to TRBD2 (5 bases). This CDR3 comprises 15 residues. The germline V gene encodes CDR1 SNHLY and CDR2 FYNNEI. Deletions cut 3 bases from V and 1 base from J, with 10 bases between.

This rearrangement joins TRBV7-2 to TRBJ1-4; D perhaps matches TRBD1 (6 bases). This CDR3 region has 13 residues. Trimming cost V 5 bases and J 5 bases, with 9 bases left between them. The germline CDR1 and CDR2 sequences are SGHTA and FQGNSA. CDR3 sequence: CASSRTVNEKLFF. The CDR3 DNA reads as TGTGCCAGCAGCCGGACAGTGAATGAAAAACTGTTTTTT.

The chain uses TRBV14 and TRBJ2-1; D is ambiguous. V dropped 2 bases and J dropped 9 bases, with 14 bases sitting between them. The CDR3 is 14 residues long. CDR1 and CDR2 (germline): SGHDN, FVKESK. Written as DNA, the CDR3 is TGTGCCAGCAGCCAAACAAACCTCGCTAGTGAGCAGTTCTTC. Translation: CASSQTNLASEQFF.